These 10 T cell receptor beta chains came from one sample sequenced in a study of cytomegalovirus exposure and HLA in healthy donors. With 60 Vbeta and 13 Jbeta primers, the PCR was carried out. Only in-frame clones appear in the TCRdb table, and some are missing; sequencing was by immunoSEQ multiplex PCR. The data show some 140,000 clones, with 73% seen just once and around 1.2% held by the top ten. The material sequenced was PBMCs. The receptors here all came from a woman aged 35 to 49 in good health and CMV-seronegative.

This clone was picked up a small number of times. The V gene is TRBV5-1, the J gene TRBJ2-5; TRBD2 agrees at 10 bases. Germline loops: CDR1 SGHRS, CDR2 YFSETQ. The ends lost 0 bases at V and 5 bases at J; junction bases unmatched: 4. The CDR3 totals 15 residues. The CDR3 DNA sequence: TGCGCCAGCAGCTTGGTCACTAGCGGGGCGGAGACCCAGTACTTC. Translating gives CASSLVTSGAETQYF. Complete variable domain (other parts from reference TRBV5-1 and TRBJ2-5): KAGVTQTPRYLIKTRGQQVTLSCSPISGHRSVSWYQQTPGQGLQFLFEYFSETQRNKGNFPGRFSGRQFSNSRSEMNVSTLELGDSALYLCASSLVTSGAETQYFGPGTRLLVL.

The rearrangement uses TRBV5-1 and TRBJ1-6, with D perhaps TRBD1 (5 bases). Trimming shortened V by 5 bases and J by 0 bases, and 21 bases separated the two germline ends. This CDR3 region has 19 residues. Looked up from germline, CDR1 is SGHRS and CDR2 is YFSETQ. The CDR3 region is CASSLDSATRSSYNSPLHF. CDR3 DNA: TGCGCCAGCAGTCTTGACAGTGCCACCCGAAGCTCCTATAATTCACCCCTCCACTTT.

This clone appeared a few times. V and J are TRBV28 and TRBJ1-3; 7 bases map to TRBD1. Germline-derived CDR1 and CDR2 are MDHEN and SYDVKM. J lost 0 bases, V lost 6 bases, and 11 bases had no gene match. The CDR3 is made up of 17 amino acids. The CDR3 protein is CASRGIKDRTSGNTIYF. The CDR3 DNA follows: TGTGCCAGCAGGGGGATAAAGGACAGGACCTCTGGAAACACCATATATTTT.

In the case of this clone: The junction shows a germline mismatch at one end, possibly a read error. CDR3 loop: CASSLAPGGEGVF. In DNA form, the CDR3 reads TGCGCCAGCAGCTTGGCCCCCGGCGGTGAGGGCGTTTTT. The rearrangement links TRBV5-1 to TRBJ2-2; weak D call: TRBD2 (5 bases). The CDR3 has 13 residues. In germline, CDR1 is SGHRS, CDR2 YFSETQ.

This clone was counted a few times. CDR3 coding DNA: TGTGCCAGCAGCACGCCGACAGGGCGCACTGAAGCTTTCTTT. As protein: CASSTPTGRTEAFF. The chain couples TRBV7-2 to TRBJ1-1; 7 nucleotides align to TRBD1. The length of the CDR3 is 14 residues. Looked up from germline, CDR1 is SGHTA and CDR2 is FQGNSA. V shed 5 bases and J 4 bases; nucleotides not matched to a gene: 7.

The chain links TRBV29-1 to TRBJ1-1; a weak D match, TRBD1 (5 bases). CDR1 and CDR2 from the germline V gene are SQVTM and ANQGSEA. V lost 6 bases, J lost 0 bases, and 17 bases lay in between. This CDR3 comprises 15 residues. CDR3 loop: CSVPSGGVMNTEAFF. The CDR3 coding sequence is TGCAGCGTCCCTTCCGGGGGAGTGATGAACACTGAAGCTTTCTTT.

The chain recombines TRBV6-1 with TRBJ1-5, with D tentatively TRBD1 (6 bases). The CDR3 contains 20 residues. Germline V gives CDR1 MNHNS, CDR2 SASEGT. Trimming stripped 4 bases from V and 0 bases from J, with 25 bases between. CDR3 loop: CASSGPGQKRLPYSNQPQHF. In DNA, the CDR3 is TGTGCCAGCAGTGGACCGGGACAAAAGAGACTCCCCTATAGCAATCAGCCCCAGCATTTT.

The rearrangement links TRBV10-3 to TRBJ2-1, with TRBD1 identical over 7 bases. The ends lost 10 bases at V and 6 bases at J; junction bases unmatched: 6. This CDR3 is 12 amino acids long. Germline assignment: CDR1 ENHRY and CDR2 SYGVKD. In DNA, the CDR3 is TGTGCCACCCACCCAGGGGGCAATGAGCAGTTCTTC. Encoded protein: CATHPGGNEQFF.

The J gene is TRBJ2-5, the V gene TRBV2; 12 nucleotides match TRBD2. The V gene's germline CDR1 is SNHLY and CDR2 FYNNEI. CDR3 size: 15 residues. Losses at the gene ends were 4 bases for V and 1 base for J; bases not matched to a gene: 1. CDR3 region: CASSGLAGAQETQYF. The CDR3 nucleotides read TGTGCCAGCAGTGGACTAGCGGGGGCCCAAGAGACCCAGTACTTC.

CDR3 nucleotides: TGTGCCAGCATCCGAGCGGGGGGGCCGATATACAATGAGCAGTTCTTC. It translates to CASIRAGGPIYNEQFF. The chain couples TRBV7-2 to TRBJ2-1; 10 bases map to TRBD2. This CDR3 region has 16 residues. J was trimmed by 4 bases and V by 7 bases; bases with no gene match: 10. Germline CDR1 SGHTA, CDR2 FQGNSA.